These 5 T cell receptor beta chains were all obtained from the same sample, sequenced in a study of blood T cell repertoires in COVID-19. Clones were sequenced by immunoSEQ multiplex PCR, and TCRdb holds only the in-frame ones, with some missing. The sample records fewer than 200,000 clones, 85% to 90% being singletons. The material sequenced was peripheral blood. Receptor source: a man aged 35 to 55 with active or convalescent COVID-19.

V is TRBV19 and J is TRBJ1-6, with 9 bases aligning to TRBD1. Germline assignment: CDR1 LNHDA and CDR2 SQIVND (reference sequence). Trimming at V came to 5 bases and at J to 8 bases, leaving 10 bases not matched to a gene. The CDR3 loop spans 16 amino acids. CDR3 sequence reads: CASSPLPGQGDSPLHF. The CDR3 DNA follows: TGTGCCAGTAGTCCGCTCCCGGGACAGGGTGATTCACCCCTCCACTTT. Full variable domain (outside the CDR3, taken from reference TRBV19 and TRBJ1-6): DGGITQSPKYLFRKEGQNVTLSCEQNLNHDAMYWYRQDPGQGLRLIYYSQIVNDFQKGDIAEGYSVSREKKESFPLTVTSAQKNPTAFYLCASSPLPGQGDSPLHFGNGTRLTVT.

V and J are TRBV2 and TRBJ2-5, with D possibly matching TRBD2 (5 bases). The V end was cut by 2 bases, the J end by 3 bases, with 7 bases between. The CDR3 extends over 13 amino acids. Germline values: CDR1 SNHLY, CDR2 FYNNEI. The CDR3 DNA sequence: TGTGCCAGCAGTGAATTAGCGAAAGAGACCCAGTACTTC. It specifies CASSELAKETQYF.

The chain uses TRBV6-6 and TRBJ1-5; a possible D gene is TRBD1 (6 bases). Germline V gene sequence: CDR1 MNHNY, CDR2 SVGAGI (reference sequence). The CDR3 spans 13 residues. Trimming left V 6 bases short and J 7 bases short, with 13 bases between. CDR3 sequence (DNA): TGTGCCAGCAGGATACAGGGATTCCAGCCCCAGCATTTT. Residues: CASRIQGFQPQHF.

V is TRBV5-5 and J is TRBJ1-1; D might be TRBD1 (5 bases). V was clipped by 2 bases and J by 8 bases, with 10 bases between them. The germline V gene encodes CDR1 SGHKS and CDR2 YYEKEE (reference sequence). CDR3 length: 12 amino acids. CDR3 nucleotide sequence: TGTGCCAGCAGCTTCGGGGGGGACGAAGCTTTCTTT. Translated, it gives CASSFGGDEAFF.

This sequence joins TRBV30 and TRBJ2-1, with 7 bases lining up with TRBD1. This CDR3 is built from 14 residues. The junction had 6 bases not matched to a gene; V was cut back by 2 bases and J by 5 bases. Per the germline V gene, CDR1 is GTSNPN and CDR2 is SVGIG (reference sequence). CDR3 sequence (DNA): TGTGCCTGGAGTTTGACAGGGAACGACAATGAGCAGTTCTTC. Amino acids: CAWSLTGNDNEQFF.